This T cell receptor beta chain comes out of a study of T cells after yellow fever vaccination. Turning to the study itself: Preparation of the low-cell-number fractions used SMART-Seq v4 Ultra Low Input.

Turning to this clonotype: Its target is not known.

Regarding the study as a whole: High-abundance clonotypes from the bulk population could contaminate FACS-sorted repertoires.

This CDR3 spans 14 amino acids. From germline, CDR1 is SGHTA and CDR2 FQGNSA. The V end was cut by 8 bases, the J end by 6 bases, with 17 bases between. The authors made TCR cDNA by 5'RACE template switching, adding a universal primer site and UMIs. A single record per CDR3 protein comes from TCRdb applying MiXCR to the 5' RACE reads. Of under 550,000 distinct CDR3 sequences in the sample, 20% to 25% were seen once. This rearrangement joins TRBV7-2 to TRBJ1-5; possibly TRBD1 for D (6 bases). The sequence derives from a man younger than 35 who received the YFV17D yellow fever vaccine. The material sequenced was PBMCs, taken less than 25 days after the first yellow fever vaccination. The DNA for the CDR3 is TGTGCCAGCGCCCCCAGGGGTTTAGGTCAGCCCCAGCATTTT. As protein: CASAPRGLGQPQHF.